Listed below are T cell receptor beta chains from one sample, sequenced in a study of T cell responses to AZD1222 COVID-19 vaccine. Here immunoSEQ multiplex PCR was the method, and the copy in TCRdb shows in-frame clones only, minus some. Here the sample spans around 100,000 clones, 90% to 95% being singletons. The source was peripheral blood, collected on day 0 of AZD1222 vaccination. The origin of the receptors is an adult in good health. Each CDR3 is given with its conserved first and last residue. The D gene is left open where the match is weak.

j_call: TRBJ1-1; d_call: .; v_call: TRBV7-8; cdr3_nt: TGTGCCAGCAGCTTAGAAGTTCGGGGGACTGAAGCTTTCTTT; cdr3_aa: CASSLEVRGTEAFF
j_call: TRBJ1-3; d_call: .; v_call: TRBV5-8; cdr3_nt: TGTGCCAGCAGCTTGGGGCCAGAGTCGGGAAACACCATATATTTT; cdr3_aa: CASSLGPESGNTIYF
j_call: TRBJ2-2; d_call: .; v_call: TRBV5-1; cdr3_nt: TGCGCCAGCAGCCACGGACTTAACCTAGGCACCGGGGAGCTGTTTTTT; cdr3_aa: CASSHGLNLGTGELFF
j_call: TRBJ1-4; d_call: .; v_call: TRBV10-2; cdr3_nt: TGCGCCAGCGGCGACTCGGGGGAAAAACTGTTTTTT; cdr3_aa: CASGDSGEKLFF
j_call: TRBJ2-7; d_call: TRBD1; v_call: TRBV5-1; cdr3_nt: TGCGCCAGCAGCCTTCAGGGACAGGAGTACTTC; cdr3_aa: CASSLQGQEYF
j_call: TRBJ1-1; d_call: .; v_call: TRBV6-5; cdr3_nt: TGTGCCAGCAGATGGGGGGGATATAACACTGAAGCTTTCTTT; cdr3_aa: CASRWGGYNTEAFF
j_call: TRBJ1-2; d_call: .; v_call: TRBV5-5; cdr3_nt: TGTGCCAGCAGCCCGCGGACCTATGGCTACACCTTC; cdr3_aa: CASSPRTYGYTF
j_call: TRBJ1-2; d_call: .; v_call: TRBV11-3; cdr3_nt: TGTGCCAGCAGCTTCAGGGAGCTGTATGGCTACACCTTC; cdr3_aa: CASSFRELYGYTF
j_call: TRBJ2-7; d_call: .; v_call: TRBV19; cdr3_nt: TGTGCCAGTAGTATAAACTTCGGGCCCTACGAGCAGTACTTC; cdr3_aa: CASSINFGPYEQYF
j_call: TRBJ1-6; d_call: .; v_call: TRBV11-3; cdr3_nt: TGTGCCAGCAGTGATGGACCTACCAGCTCCTATAATTCACCCCTCCACTTT; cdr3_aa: CASSDGPTSSYNSPLHF
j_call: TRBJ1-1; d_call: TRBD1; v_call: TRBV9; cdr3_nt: TGTGCCAGCAGCGCGACAGGGGGTTCTTCTGAAGCTTTCTTT; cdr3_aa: CASSATGGSSEAFF
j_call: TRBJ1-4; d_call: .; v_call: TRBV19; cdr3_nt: TGTGCCAGTAGCTGGCGAGCCCTTAATGAAAAACTGTTTTTT; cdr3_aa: CASSWRALNEKLFF
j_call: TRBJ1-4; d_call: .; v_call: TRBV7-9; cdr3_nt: TGTGCCAGCAGCTTAGGGGCTGCACCAAATGAAAAACTGTTTTTT; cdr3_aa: CASSLGAAPNEKLFF
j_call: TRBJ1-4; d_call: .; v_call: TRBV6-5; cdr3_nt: TGTGCCAGTTCCCGCAGTCAGGGAGACTCCGAAAAACTGTTTTTT; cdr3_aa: CASSRSQGDSEKLFF
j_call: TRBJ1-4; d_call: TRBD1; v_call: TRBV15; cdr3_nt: TGTGCCACCAGCCCCCGGGACAGGGGGCATGAAAAACTGTTTTTT; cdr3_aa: CATSPRDRGHEKLFF
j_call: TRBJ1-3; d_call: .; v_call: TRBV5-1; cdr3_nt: TGCGCCAGCAGCTTGGGGGGGACAAGCTCTGGAAACACCATATATTTT; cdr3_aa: CASSLGGTSSGNTIYF
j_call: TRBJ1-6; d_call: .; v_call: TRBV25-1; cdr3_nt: TGTGCCAGCAGTCTTAGCCGGGGGCGCGTTCCGCATAATTCACCCCTCCACTTT; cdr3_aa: CASSLSRGRVPHNSPLHF